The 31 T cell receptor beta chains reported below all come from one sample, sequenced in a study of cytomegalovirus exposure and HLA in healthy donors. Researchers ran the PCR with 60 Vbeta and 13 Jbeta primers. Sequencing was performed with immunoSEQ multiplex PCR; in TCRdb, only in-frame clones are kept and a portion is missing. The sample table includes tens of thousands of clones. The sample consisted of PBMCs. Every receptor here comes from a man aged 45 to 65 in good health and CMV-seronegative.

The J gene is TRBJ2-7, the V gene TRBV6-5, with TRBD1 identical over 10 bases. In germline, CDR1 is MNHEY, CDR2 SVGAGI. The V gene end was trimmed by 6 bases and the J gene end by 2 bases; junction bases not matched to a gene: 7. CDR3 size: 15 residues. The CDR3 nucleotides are TGTGCCAGCAGCTTTGGGACAGGGGCCCCCTACGAGCAGTACTTC. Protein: CASSFGTGAPYEQYF.

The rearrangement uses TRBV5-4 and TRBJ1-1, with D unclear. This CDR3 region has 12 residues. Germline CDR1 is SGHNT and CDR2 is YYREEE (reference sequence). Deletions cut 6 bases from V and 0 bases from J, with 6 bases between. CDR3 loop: CASTGVNTEAFF. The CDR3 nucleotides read TGTGCCAGCACCGGGGTGAACACTGAAGCTTTCTTT.

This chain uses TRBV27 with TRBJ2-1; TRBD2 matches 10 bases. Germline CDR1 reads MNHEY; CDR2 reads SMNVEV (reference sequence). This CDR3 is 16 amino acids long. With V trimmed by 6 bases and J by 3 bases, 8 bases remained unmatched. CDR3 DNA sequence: TGTGCCAGCAGCCCCTATAGCGGGGGGAACTACAATGAGCAGTTCTTC. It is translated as CASSPYSGGNYNEQFF.

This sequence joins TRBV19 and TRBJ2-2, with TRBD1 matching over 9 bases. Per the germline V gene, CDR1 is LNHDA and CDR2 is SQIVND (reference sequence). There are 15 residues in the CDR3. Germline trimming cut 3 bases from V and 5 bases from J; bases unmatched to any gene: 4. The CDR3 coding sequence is TGTGCCAGTAGTATTTTGGACAGGGGAACCGGGGAGCTGTTTTTT. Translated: CASSILDRGTGELFF.

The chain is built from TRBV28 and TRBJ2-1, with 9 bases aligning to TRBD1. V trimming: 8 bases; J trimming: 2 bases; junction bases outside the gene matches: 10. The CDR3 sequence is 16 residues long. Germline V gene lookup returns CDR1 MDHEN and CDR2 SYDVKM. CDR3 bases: TGTGCCAGCCTTGACTACGGGACAGGGACCTACAATGAGCAGTTCTTC. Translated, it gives CASLDYGTGTYNEQFF.

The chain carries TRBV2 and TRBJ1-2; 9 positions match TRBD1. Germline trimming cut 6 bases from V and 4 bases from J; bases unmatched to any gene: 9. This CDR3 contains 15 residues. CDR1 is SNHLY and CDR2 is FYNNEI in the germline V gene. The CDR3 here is CASREGQGRFYGYTF. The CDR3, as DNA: TGTGCCAGCAGGGAGGGACAGGGTCGATTCTATGGCTACACCTTC. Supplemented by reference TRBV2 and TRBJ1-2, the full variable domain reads EPEVTQTPSHQVTQMGQEVILRCVPISNHLYFYWYRQILGQKVEFLVSFYNNEISEKSEIFDDQFSVERPDGSNFTLKIRSTKLEDSAMYFCASREGQGRFYGYTFGSGTRLTVV.

The CDR3 here is CASSPLQGEYSYNEQFF. In nucleotides, the CDR3 is TGTGCCAGCAGCCCACTACAGGGGGAATACTCCTACAATGAGCAGTTCTTC. The chain couples TRBV7-3 to TRBJ2-1, with 8 bases that match TRBD1. The CDR3 has 17 residues. Trimming removed 5 bases from V and 0 bases from J; junction bases left unmatched: 9. CDR1 is SGHTA, CDR2 FQGTGA, per germline. Using reference TRBV7-3 and TRBJ2-1 for the parts outside the CDR3, the full variable domain is GAGVSQTPSNKVTEKGKYVELRCDPISGHTALYWYRQSLGQGPEFLIYFQGTGAADDSGLPNDRFFAVRPEGSVSTLKIQRTERGDSAVYLCASSPLQGEYSYNEQFFGPGTRLTVL.

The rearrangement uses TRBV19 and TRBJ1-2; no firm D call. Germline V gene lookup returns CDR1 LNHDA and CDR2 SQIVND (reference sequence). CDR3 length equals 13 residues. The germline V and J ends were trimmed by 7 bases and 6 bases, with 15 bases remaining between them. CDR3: CASTAGPSNGYTF. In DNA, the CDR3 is TGTGCCAGTACGGCAGGTCCTTCAAATGGCTACACCTTC. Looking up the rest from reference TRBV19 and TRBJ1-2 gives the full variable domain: DGGITQSPKYLFRKEGQNVTLSCEQNLNHDAMYWYRQDPGQGLRLIYYSQIVNDFQKGDIAEGYSVSREKKESFPLTVTSAQKNPTAFYLCASTAGPSNGYTFGSGTRLTVV.

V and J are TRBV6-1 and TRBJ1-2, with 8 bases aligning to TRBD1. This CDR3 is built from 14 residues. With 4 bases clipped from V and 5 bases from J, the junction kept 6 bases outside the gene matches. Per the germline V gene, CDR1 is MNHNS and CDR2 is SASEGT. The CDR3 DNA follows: TGTGCCAGCAGTGGGACAGGGAAGCCTTATGGCTACACCTTC. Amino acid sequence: CASSGTGKPYGYTF.

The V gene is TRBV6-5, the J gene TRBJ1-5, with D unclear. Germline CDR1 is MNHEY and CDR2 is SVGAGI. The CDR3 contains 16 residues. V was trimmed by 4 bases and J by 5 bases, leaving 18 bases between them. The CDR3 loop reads CASSSFYRLADQPQHF. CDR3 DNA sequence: TGTGCCAGCAGTTCTTTTTACCGGCTGGCGGATCAGCCCCAGCATTTT.

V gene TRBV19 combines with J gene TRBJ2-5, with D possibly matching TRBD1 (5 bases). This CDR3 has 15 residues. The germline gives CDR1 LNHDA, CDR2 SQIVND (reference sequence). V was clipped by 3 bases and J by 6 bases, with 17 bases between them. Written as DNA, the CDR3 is TGTGCCAGTAGTATCTTAGCCGCGGCAGGGCAGACCCAGTACTTC. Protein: CASSILAAAGQTQYF.

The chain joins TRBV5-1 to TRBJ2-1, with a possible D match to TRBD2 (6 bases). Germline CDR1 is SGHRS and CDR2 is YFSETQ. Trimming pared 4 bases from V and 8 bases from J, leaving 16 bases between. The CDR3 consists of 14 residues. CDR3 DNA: TGCGCCAGCAGCAGTGTACCCGGGAGTGATGAGCAGTTCTTC. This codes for CASSSVPGSDEQFF.

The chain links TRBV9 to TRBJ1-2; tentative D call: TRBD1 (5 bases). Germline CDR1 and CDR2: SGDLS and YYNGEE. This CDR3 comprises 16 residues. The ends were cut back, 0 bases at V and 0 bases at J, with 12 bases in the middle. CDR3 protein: CASSVASGPTNYGYTF. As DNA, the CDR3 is TGTGCCAGCAGCGTAGCTTCAGGGCCTACTAACTATGGCTACACCTTC.

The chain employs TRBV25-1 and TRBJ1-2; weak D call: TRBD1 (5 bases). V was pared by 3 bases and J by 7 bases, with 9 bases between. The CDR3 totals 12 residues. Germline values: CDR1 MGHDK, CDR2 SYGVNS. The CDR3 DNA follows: TGTGCCAGCAGTGATCAGGGATTTGGCTACACCTTC. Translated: CASSDQGFGYTF.

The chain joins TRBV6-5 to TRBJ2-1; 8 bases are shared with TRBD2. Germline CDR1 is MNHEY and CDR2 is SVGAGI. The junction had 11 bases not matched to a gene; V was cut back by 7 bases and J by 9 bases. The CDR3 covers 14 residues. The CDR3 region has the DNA TGTGCCAGCAACACGGGGACTAGTTTACGTGAGCAGTTCTTC. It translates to CASNTGTSLREQFF.

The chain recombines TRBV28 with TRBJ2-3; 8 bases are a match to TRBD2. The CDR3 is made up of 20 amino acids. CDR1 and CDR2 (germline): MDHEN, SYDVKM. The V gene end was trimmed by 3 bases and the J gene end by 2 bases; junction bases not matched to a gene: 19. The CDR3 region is CASSFQLTGFAGGPTDTQYF. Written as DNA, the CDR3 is TGTGCCAGCAGTTTCCAACTAACTGGTTTCGCGGGGGGACCCACAGATACGCAGTATTTT. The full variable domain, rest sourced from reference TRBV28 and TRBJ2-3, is DVKVTQSSRYLVKRTGEKVFLECVQDMDHENMFWYRQDPGLGLRLIYFSYDVKMKEKGDIPEGYSVSREKKERFSLILESASTNQTSMYLCASSFQLTGFAGGPTDTQYFGPGTRLTVL.

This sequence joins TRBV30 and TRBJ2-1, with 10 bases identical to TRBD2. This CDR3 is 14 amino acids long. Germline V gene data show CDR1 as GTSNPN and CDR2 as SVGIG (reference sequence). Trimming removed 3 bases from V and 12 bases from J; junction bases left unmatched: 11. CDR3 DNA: TGTGCCTGGAGGGTGCTAGCGGGGGTAGGTGGGCAGTTCTTC. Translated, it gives CAWRVLAGVGGQFF.

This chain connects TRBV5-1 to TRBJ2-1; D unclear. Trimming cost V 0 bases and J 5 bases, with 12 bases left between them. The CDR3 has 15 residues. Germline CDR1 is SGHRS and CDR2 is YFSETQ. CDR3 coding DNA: TGCGCCAGCAGCTTGGGTACGACTGGAAACAATGAGCAGTTCTTC. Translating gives CASSLGTTGNNEQFF.

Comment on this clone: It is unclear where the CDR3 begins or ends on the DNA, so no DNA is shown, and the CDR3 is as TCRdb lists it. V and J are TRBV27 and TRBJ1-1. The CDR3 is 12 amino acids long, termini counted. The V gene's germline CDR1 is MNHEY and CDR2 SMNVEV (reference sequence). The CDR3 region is CASSFVGEGTFF.

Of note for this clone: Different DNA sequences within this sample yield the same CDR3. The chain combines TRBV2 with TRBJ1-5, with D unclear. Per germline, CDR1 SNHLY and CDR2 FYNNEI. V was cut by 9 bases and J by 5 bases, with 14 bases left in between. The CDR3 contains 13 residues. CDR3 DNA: TGTGCCAGTCTCAGCGGATCTCATCAGCCCCAGCATTTT. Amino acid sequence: CASLSGSHQPQHF.

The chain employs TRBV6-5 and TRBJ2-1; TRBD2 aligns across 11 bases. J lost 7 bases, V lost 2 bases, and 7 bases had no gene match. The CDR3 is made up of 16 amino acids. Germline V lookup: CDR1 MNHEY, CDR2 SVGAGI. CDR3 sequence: CASSYVAGGILNEQFF. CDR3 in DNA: TGTGCCAGCAGTTACGTAGCGGGGGGGATTTTAAATGAGCAGTTCTTC.

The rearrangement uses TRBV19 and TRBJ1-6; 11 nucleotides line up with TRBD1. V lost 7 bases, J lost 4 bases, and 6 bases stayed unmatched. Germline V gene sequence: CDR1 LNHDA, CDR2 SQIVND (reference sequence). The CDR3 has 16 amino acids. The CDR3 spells CASNSRDRGYNSPLHF. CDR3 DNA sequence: TGTGCCAGTAACAGCCGGGACAGGGGGTATAATTCACCCCTCCACTTT.

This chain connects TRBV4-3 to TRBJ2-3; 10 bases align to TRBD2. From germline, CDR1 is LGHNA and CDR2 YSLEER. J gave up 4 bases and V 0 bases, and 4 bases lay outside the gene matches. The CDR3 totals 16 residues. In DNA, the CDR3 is TGCGCCAGCAGCCAAGATTCGAGCGGGGGGGCAGATACGCAGTATTTT. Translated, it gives CASSQDSSGGADTQYF.

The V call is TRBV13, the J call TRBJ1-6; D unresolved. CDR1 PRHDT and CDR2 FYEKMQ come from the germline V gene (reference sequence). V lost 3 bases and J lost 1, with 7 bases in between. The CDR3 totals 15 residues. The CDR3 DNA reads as TGTGCCAGCAGCTTGGCCGGGTCCTATAATTCACCCCTCCACTTT. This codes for CASSLAGSYNSPLHF.

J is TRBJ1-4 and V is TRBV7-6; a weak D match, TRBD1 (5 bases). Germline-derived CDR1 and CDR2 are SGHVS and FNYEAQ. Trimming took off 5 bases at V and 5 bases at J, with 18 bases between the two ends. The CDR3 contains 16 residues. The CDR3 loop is CASSTRAGTANEKLFF. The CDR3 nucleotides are TGTGCCAGCAGCACCAGAGCCGGGACTGCGAATGAAAAACTGTTTTTT.

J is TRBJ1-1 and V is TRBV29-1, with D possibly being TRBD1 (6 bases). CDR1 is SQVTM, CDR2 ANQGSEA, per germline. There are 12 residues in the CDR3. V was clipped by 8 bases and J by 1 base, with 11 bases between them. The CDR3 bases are TGCAGCTCAAAGACAGGGAACACTGAAGCTTTCTTT. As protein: CSSKTGNTEAFF.

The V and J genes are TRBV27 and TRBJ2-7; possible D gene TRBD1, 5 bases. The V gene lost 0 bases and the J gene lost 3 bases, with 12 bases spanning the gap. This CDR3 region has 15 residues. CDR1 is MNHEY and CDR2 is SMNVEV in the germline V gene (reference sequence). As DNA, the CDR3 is TGTGCCAGCAGTTTATCCCTAGGACATCTCTACGAGCAGTACTTC. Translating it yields CASSLSLGHLYEQYF.

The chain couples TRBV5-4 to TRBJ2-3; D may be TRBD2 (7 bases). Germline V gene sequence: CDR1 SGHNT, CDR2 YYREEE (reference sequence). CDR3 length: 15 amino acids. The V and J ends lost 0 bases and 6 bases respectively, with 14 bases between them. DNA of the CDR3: TGTGCCAGCAGCTTGGGTGGGGGGGGGCAGGATACGCAGTATTTT. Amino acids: CASSLGGGGQDTQYF.

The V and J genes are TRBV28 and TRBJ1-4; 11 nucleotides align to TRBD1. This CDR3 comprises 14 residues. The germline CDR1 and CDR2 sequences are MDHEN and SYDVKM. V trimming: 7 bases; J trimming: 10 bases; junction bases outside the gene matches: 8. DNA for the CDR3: TGTGCCAGCACCTCAGGGACAGGGGGTGGAAAACTGTTTTTT. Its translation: CASTSGTGGGKLFF.

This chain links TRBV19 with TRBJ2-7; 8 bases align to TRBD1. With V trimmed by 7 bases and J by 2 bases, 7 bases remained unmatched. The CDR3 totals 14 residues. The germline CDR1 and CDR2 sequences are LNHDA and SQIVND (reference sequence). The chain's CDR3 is CASTSQGVPYEQYF. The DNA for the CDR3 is TGTGCCAGTACTTCACAGGGGGTACCCTACGAGCAGTACTTC. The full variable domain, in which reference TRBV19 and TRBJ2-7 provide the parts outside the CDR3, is DGGITQSPKYLFRKEGQNVTLSCEQNLNHDAMYWYRQDPGQGLRLIYYSQIVNDFQKGDIAEGYSVSREKKESFPLTVTSAQKNPTAFYLCASTSQGVPYEQYFGPGTRLTVT.

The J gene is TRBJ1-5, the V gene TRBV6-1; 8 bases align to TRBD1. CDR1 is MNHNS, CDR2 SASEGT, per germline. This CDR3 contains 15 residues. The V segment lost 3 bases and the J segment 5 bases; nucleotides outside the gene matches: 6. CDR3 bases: TGTGCCAGCAGTGACGACAGGGGAAGCTATCAGCCCCAGCATTTT. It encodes CASSDDRGSYQPQHF.